These T cell receptor beta chains were read from a single sample in a study of cytomegalovirus exposure and HLA in healthy donors. Only in-frame clones appear in the TCRdb table, and some are missing; sequencing was by immunoSEQ multiplex PCR. The sample records roughly 110,000 clones, 65% to 80% being singletons. Input material: PBMCs. The receptors originated from a woman between 45 and 60 years old in good health and CMV-seropositive. CDR3s leave out the opening cysteine and the closing phenylalanine or tryptophan. D genes are given only for firm matches.

. | TRBJ1-1 | TRBV10-3 | APGGEENTEAF
. | TRBJ2-7 | TRBV6-6 | ASSYKKGGEQY
. | TRBJ2-7 | TRBV6-5 | ASSYGGTDYEQY
. | TRBJ1-5 | TRBV28 | ASHPPGRPQH
TRBD1 | TRBJ1-1 | TRBV29-1 | SVPDRVSTEAF
TRBD1 | TRBJ2-1 | TRBV6-1 | ASSESGGSGEQF
. | TRBJ2-7 | TRBV11-2 | ASSLKGAYEQY
TRBD2 | TRBJ2-3 | TRBV2 | ASSDNRPTSGGRGTDTQY
TRBD1 | TRBJ1-5 | TRBV11-2 | ASSSSTGGQPQH
TRBD2 | TRBJ2-3 | TRBV4-2 | ASSQDRAGGPYTQY
. | TRBJ1-5 | TRBV7-2 | ASSLQVNQPQH
. | TRBJ2-1 | TRBV27 | ASSRTSNNEQF
. | TRBJ1-5 | TRBV6-1 | ASSLRPGDGQPQH
TRBD1 | TRBJ1-2 | TRBV28 | ASRGGDRYYGYT
TRBD1 | TRBJ1-4 | TRBV18 | ASSPPSGQGASEKLF
TRBD2 | TRBJ2-1 | TRBV5-4 | ASSLRLAGIDEQF
. | TRBJ2-3 | TRBV25-1 | ASSELTDTQY
TRBD2 | TRBJ2-1 | TRBV19 | ASSMSLAGGFYNEQF
TRBD1 | TRBJ2-2 | TRBV10-3 | AISARQGNGGTGELF
. | TRBJ2-7 | TRBV29-1 | SVDSSEQY
. | TRBJ1-2 | TRBV28 | ASSGSGRRANYGYT
TRBD1 | TRBJ1-5 | TRBV27 | ASSPRDRFQPQH
. | TRBJ1-2 | TRBV5-6 | ASSPYGYGYT
. | TRBJ2-7 | TRBV28 | ASASPGLYEQY
. | TRBJ1-2 | TRBV30 | AWNLRGLGLYGYT
TRBD1 | TRBJ1-2 | TRBV14 | ASSQDQGRGDYGYT
TRBD1 | TRBJ1-3 | TRBV9 | ASSVSSQGVGNTIY
. | TRBJ2-1 | TRBV7-8 | ASSLAPLAYSYNEQF